Below, 12 T cell receptor beta chains from the same sample are listed, as sequenced in a study of neurological immune-mediated disorders. Using its own MiXCR run on the 5' RACE reads, TCRdb lists one record per CDR3 protein. The sample includes tens of thousands of distinct CDR3 sequences, 11% of them seen just once. Specimen: PBMCs. The source is a man in his 60s in good health.

This clonotype was seen at least ten times. V usage is TRBV7-3 and J usage is TRBJ1-6, with a tentative D call TRBD1 (5 bases). Germline V lookup: CDR1 SGHTA, CDR2 FQGTGA. The CDR3 contains 13 residues. Trimming stripped 6 bases from V and 8 bases from J, with 11 bases between. The CDR3 reads CASRRQGDSPLHF. The DNA of the CDR3 is TGTGCCAGCAGGCGCCAAGGGGATTCACCCCTCCACTTT.

V gene TRBV6-2 or TRBV6-3 combines with J gene TRBJ2-7; TRBD1 or TRBD2 may be the D gene (5 bases each). This CDR3 region has 14 residues. CDR1 and CDR2 from the germline V gene are MNHEY and SVGEGT. V was shortened by 6 bases and J by 5 bases, with 17 bases between the two germline ends. CDR3 sequence (DNA): TGTGCCAGCAGGTGGGGCGGGCAGCTGAACGAGCAGTACTTC. Encoded protein: CASRWGGQLNEQYF.

The sample holds many counts of this clonotype. The V gene is TRBV5-1, the J gene TRBJ2-4, with unresolved D. This CDR3 spans 15 amino acids. Per germline, CDR1 SGHRS and CDR2 YFSETQ. V lost 0 bases and J 0 bases, leaving 7 bases between the germline ends. The DNA for the CDR3 is TGCGCCAGCAGCTTGGATGGAGTAGCCAAAAACATTCAGTACTTC. Encoded protein: CASSLDGVAKNIQYF.

The sample holds many counts of this clonotype. The chain couples TRBV2 to TRBJ2-7; 7 bases are shared with TRBD1. Germline V lookup: CDR1 SNHLY, CDR2 FYNNEI. V was clipped by 5 bases and J by 6 bases; unmatched bases: 4. The CDR3 is made up of 12 amino acids. The CDR3 loop reads CASSTGVTEQYF. CDR3 sequence (DNA): TGTGCCAGCAGTACAGGGGTAACCGAGCAGTACTTC.

At least ten counts were recorded for this clonotype. The V call is TRBV12-3 or TRBV12-4, the J call TRBJ2-7; 12 bases match TRBD1. This CDR3 is built from 17 residues. With 5 bases clipped from V and 3 bases from J, the junction kept 11 bases outside the gene matches. The CDR3 DNA sequence: TGTGCCAGCAGTATTAAAACTGGGACAGGGGGCGGCTACGAGCAGTACTTC. This gives the protein CASSIKTGTGGGYEQYF.

This clonotype has ten or more counts. V gene TRBV7-8 combines with J gene TRBJ1-1; D is possibly TRBD1 (5 bases). CDR1 and CDR2 from the germline V gene are SGHVS and FQNEAQ. This CDR3 is built from 13 residues. V was shortened by 1 base and J by 7 bases, with 10 bases between the two germline ends. The CDR3 sequence is CASSLGRGSEAFF. In DNA form, the CDR3 reads TGTGCCAGCAGCTTAGGAAGGGGCAGTGAAGCTTTCTTT.

This clonotype was counted at least ten times. The chain recombines TRBV7-2 with TRBJ2-1; 16 bases map to TRBD2. Germline assignment: CDR1 SGHTA and CDR2 FQGNSA. This CDR3 spans 17 amino acids. Germline trimming cut 4 bases from V and 5 bases from J; bases unmatched to any gene: 5. The CDR3 loop is CASSSGLAGGMHNEQFF. CDR3 sequence (DNA): TGTGCCAGCAGCTCGGGACTAGCGGGGGGGATGCACAATGAGCAGTTCTTC.

This clonotype was picked up a small number of times. The chain carries TRBV9 and TRBJ1-1, with D unclear. V lost 0 bases and J lost 5, with 8 bases in between. This CDR3 has 13 residues. CDR1 SGDLS and CDR2 YYNGEE come from the germline V gene. CDR3 nucleotides: TGTGCCAGCAGCGTAGAAGGAGGGACTGAAGCTTTCTTT. It encodes CASSVEGGTEAFF. Full variable domain (outside the CDR3, taken from reference TRBV9 and TRBJ1-1): DSGVTQTPKHLITATGQRVTLRCSPRSGDLSVYWYQQSLDQGLQFLIQYYNGEERAKGNILERFSAQQFPDLHSELNLSSLELGDSALYFCASSVEGGTEAFFGQGTRLTVV.

Many counts were recorded for this clonotype. The gene calls are TRBV7-2 and TRBJ1-5, with a tentative D call TRBD1 (5 bases). Germline-derived CDR1 and CDR2 are SGHTA and FQGNSA. Trimming shortened V by 1 base and J by 6 bases, and 13 bases separated the two germline ends. The CDR3 spans 15 residues. CDR3 residues: CASSLEGRATQPQHF. The DNA of the CDR3 is TGTGCCAGCAGCTTAGAGGGCAGGGCAACTCAGCCCCAGCATTTT. Supplemented by reference TRBV7-2 and TRBJ1-5, the full variable domain reads GAGVSQSPSNKVTEKGKDVELRCDPISGHTALYWYRQSLGQGLEFLIYFQGNSAPDKSGLPSDRFSAERTGGSVSTLTIQRTQQEDSAVYLCASSLEGRATQPQHFGDGTRLSIL.

At least ten counts were recorded for this clonotype. This chain uses TRBV7-9 with TRBJ2-7, with D possibly matching TRBD1 (5 bases). Germline values: CDR1 SEHNR, CDR2 FQNEAQ (reference sequence). This CDR3 is 18 amino acids long. The V gene lost 1 base and the J gene lost 0 bases, with 19 bases spanning the gap. This CDR3 is CASSLEGVWVRSSYEQYF. Here the CDR3 DNA reads TGTGCCAGCAGCTTAGAAGGGGTTTGGGTTCGTAGCTCCTACGAGCAGTACTTC. The complete variable domain, with remaining parts taken from reference TRBV7-9 and TRBJ2-7, reads DTGVSQNPRHKITKRGQNVTFRCDPISEHNRLYWYRQTLGQGPEFLTYFQNEAQLEKSRLLSDRFSAERPKGSFSTLEIQRTEQGDSAMYLCASSLEGVWVRSSYEQYFGPGTRLTVT.

This clonotype appeared many times. The chain employs TRBV6-6 and TRBJ2-3; TRBD1 is a possible D gene (5 bases). V was cut by 3 bases and J by 6 bases, with 10 bases left in between. The CDR3 runs to 13 residues. Germline V gives CDR1 MNHNY, CDR2 SVGAGI (reference sequence). CDR3 sequence (DNA): TGTGCCAGCAGTTATGTAGGGGCGGATACGCAGTATTTT. It translates to CASSYVGADTQYF.

This clonotype has a count of ten or more. The V call is TRBV7-2, the J call TRBJ2-7; TRBD2 matches at 12 bases. Germline-derived CDR1 and CDR2 are SGHTA and FQGNSA. Unmatched junction bases numbered 5, after V lost 3 bases and J lost 5 bases. CDR3 size: 15 residues. Here the CDR3 reads CASSFTSGGSHEQYF. In DNA form, the CDR3 reads TGTGCCAGCAGCTTTACTAGCGGGGGGTCCCACGAGCAGTACTTC.